This T cell receptor (beta chain) came from a study of T-cell reconstitution after alpha-beta-depleted transplantation in children. Construction of the TCRbeta library involved unique molecular identifiers. TCRdb re-derived calls from the PCR reads in MiXCR, one entry per CDR3 protein. The sample has about 900,000 distinct CDR3 sequences; around 30% are singletons. The CDR3 sequence is 15 residues long. Germline V gene lookup returns CDR1 SGHTA and CDR2 FQGNSA. V lost 5 bases to trimming and J lost 7 bases; unmatched junction nucleotides: 8. Whole-study findings and limits: By one year post-transplant, T-cell counts and diversity largely arose from T cells that were newly produced. Expanded graft clones, several hundred of them, were reportedly the source of alpha-beta T cells about two months after transplant.

There are a few counts of this clonotype. Its target is unknown. The input for sequencing was PBMCs, mostly from graft donor cells, taken 360 days after TCRalphabeta/CD19-depleted stem cell transplant. The receptor comes from a boy under three years old who had a stem cell transplant for SCID, so the T cells may come from the graft donor. The genes are TRBV7-2 and TRBJ1-6; the match to TRBD1 covers 7 bases. The CDR3 loop is CASSRDRVGNSPLHF. The CDR3 region has the DNA TGTGCCAGCAGCCGCGACAGGGTGGGCAATTCACCCCTCCACTTT.